This T cell receptor (beta chain) was identified in a study of blood T cell repertoires in COVID-19. Libraries were prepared by immunoSEQ multiplex PCR; TCRdb keeps only in-frame clonotypes and omits some of them. The table includes approximately 250,000 clones, around 88% detected once. The germline gives CDR1 LNHDA, CDR2 SQIVND (reference sequence). Between the trimmed V and J ends, which lost 6 bases and 0 bases, there was a span of 12 bases. This CDR3 has 15 residues. The receptor was isolated from a middle-aged woman with acute COVID-19. Sequencing input: PBMCs or T cells enriched from blood (not recorded which). The V gene is TRBV19, the J gene TRBJ2-1, with a possible D match to TRBD1 (5 bases). CDR3 region: CASRQQASSYNEQFF. The CDR3 nucleotides read TGTGCCAGTAGGCAACAGGCTAGCTCCTACAATGAGCAGTTCTTC.